These 26 T cell receptor beta chains were sequenced from one sample in a study of blood T cell repertoires in COVID-19. Produced via immunoSEQ multiplex PCR; TCRdb's table is partial and in-frame only. The data contain some 340,000 clones, roughly nine tenths of them seen just once; the ten biggest clones take up 3.9%. Sequences were obtained from PBMCs or T cells enriched from blood (not recorded which). These TCRs come from a woman between 25 and 40 years old who had been exposed to COVID-19.

CDR3 coding DNA: TGTGCCACCAGTGACCAACAGGGGCGAGGCTACACCTTC. Amino acids: CATSDQQGRGYTF. The chain carries TRBV24-1 and TRBJ1-2, with TRBD1 matching over 7 bases. Germline CDR1 reads KGHDR; CDR2 reads SFDVKD. V was pared by 4 bases and J by 8 bases, with 6 bases of the junction left unmatched. The CDR3 totals 13 residues.

V and J are TRBV9 and TRBJ1-1, with D possibly being TRBD1 (6 bases). This CDR3 contains 14 residues. The germline V gene encodes CDR1 SGDLS and CDR2 YYNGEE. The V end lost 5 bases, the J end lost 1 base, and 12 bases lay between the germline ends. CDR3 bases: TGTGCCAGCAGATCTCTGACAGGGAACACTGAAGCTTTCTTT. Residues: CASRSLTGNTEAFF.

The chain employs TRBV10-3 and TRBJ1-1; 7 bases are shared with TRBD1. The CDR3 contains 13 residues. J lost 0 bases, V lost 10 bases, and 5 bases had no gene match. Germline V gives CDR1 ENHRY, CDR2 SYGVKD. Written as DNA, the CDR3 is TGTGCCACTAAGACAGGGATGAACACTGAAGCTTTCTTT. Its protein is CATKTGMNTEAFF.

The rearrangement uses TRBV10-3 and TRBJ2-7, with D possibly being TRBD1 (6 bases). This CDR3 has 14 residues. In germline, CDR1 is ENHRY, CDR2 SYGVKD. Trimming left V 2 bases short and J 6 bases short, with 14 bases between. The CDR3 coding sequence is TGTGCCATCAGTGAGACTGAAGCCAGGGGCGAGCAGTACTTC. Its protein product is CAISETEARGEQYF.

The chain employs TRBV12-3 or TRBV12-4 and TRBJ2-1; 7 positions agree with TRBD2. V was clipped by 8 bases and J by 4 bases; unmatched bases: 5. The CDR3 runs 13 residues. CDR3 loop: CASASRGYNEQFF. CDR3 coding DNA: TGTGCCAGCGCTTCGCGGGGGTACAATGAGCAGTTCTTC.

The chain combines TRBV12-5 with TRBJ2-3; 11 bases are a match to TRBD1. The length of the CDR3 is 15 residues. V lost 2 bases to trimming and J lost 4 bases; unmatched junction nucleotides: 2. CDR1 and CDR2 (germline): LGHNT, FRNRAP. The CDR3 bases are TGTGCTAGTGGTTTGTGGACAGGGGGCGCAGATACGCAGTATTTT. It specifies CASGLWTGGADTQYF.

The chain links TRBV10-3 to TRBJ1-5; D is unclear. Germline values: CDR1 ENHRY, CDR2 SYGVKD. V lost 10 bases and J lost 0, with 10 bases in between. The CDR3 is 13 amino acids. The CDR3 nucleotides are TGTGCCAACTCGGTTGATAGCAATCAGCCCCAGCATTTT. Protein sequence: CANSVDSNQPQHF.

The rearrangement uses TRBV7-2 and TRBJ1-2; 7 nucleotides line up with TRBD1. Germline V gene sequence: CDR1 SGHTA, CDR2 FQGNSA. This CDR3 is 13 amino acids long. V lost 7 bases and J lost 7; bases outside the gene matches: 9. CDR3 residues: CASKEGARGGYTF. The CDR3 DNA is TGTGCCAGCAAGGAGGGGGCGCGAGGTGGCTACACCTTC. The complete variable domain, with remaining parts taken from reference TRBV7-2 and TRBJ1-2, reads GAGVSQSPSNKVTEKGKDVELRCDPISGHTALYWYRQSLGQGLEFLIYFQGNSAPDKSGLPSDRFSAERTGGSVSTLTIQRTQQEDSAVYLCASKEGARGGYTFGSGTRLTVV.

The J gene is TRBJ2-5, the V gene TRBV10-3; the D gene is possibly TRBD2 (5 bases). V shed 4 bases and J shed 2 bases, with 11 bases lying between them. Germline values: CDR1 ENHRY, CDR2 SYGVKD. The CDR3 has 14 amino acids. The CDR3 DNA follows: TGTGCCATCAGTGGATCCGGGAAACAAGAGACCCAGTACTTC. Amino acids: CAISGSGKQETQYF.

V gene TRBV5-1 combines with J gene TRBJ1-1; 7 positions agree with TRBD1. The CDR3 spans 17 residues. J lost 0 bases, V lost 2 bases, and 10 bases had no gene match. Germline CDR1 is SGHRS and CDR2 is YFSETQ. CDR3 nucleotide sequence: TGCGCCAGCAGCTTACTTTACCGGACAGGTCTGAACACTGAAGCTTTCTTT. It specifies CASSLLYRTGLNTEAFF.

The chain joins TRBV5-5 to TRBJ1-1, with no clear D. Per germline, CDR1 SGHKS and CDR2 YYEKEE (reference sequence). Between the trimmed V and J ends, which lost 0 bases and 4 bases, there was a span of 10 bases. This CDR3 is 14 amino acids long. The CDR3 DNA is TGTGCCAGCAGCTTGGAGGTATACAGCACTGAAGCTTTCTTT. It specifies CASSLEVYSTEAFF.

The chain couples TRBV7-8 to TRBJ2-5; unclear D gene. CDR1 and CDR2 (germline): SGHVS, FQNEAQ. This CDR3 is built from 12 residues. V was shortened by 6 bases and J by 4 bases, with 9 bases between the two germline ends. The CDR3 bases are TGTGCCAGCAGTCACATTCGAGAGACCCAGTACTTC. As protein: CASSHIRETQYF.

The chain couples TRBV5-6 to TRBJ1-5, with a weak D call TRBD1 (6 bases). The V gene lost 1 base and the J gene lost 11 bases, with 13 bases spanning the gap. The germline V gene encodes CDR1 SGHDT and CDR2 YYEEEE. CDR3 length: 13 amino acids. The CDR3 coding sequence is TGTGCCAGCAGCTTGAACACAGGGTCGGCCCAGCATTTT. Its protein product is CASSLNTGSAQHF.

The chain carries TRBV13 and TRBJ1-1, with D possibly being TRBD1 (6 bases). Trimming took 4 bases from V and 0 from J, leaving 6 bases between them. The CDR3 extends over 13 amino acids. Germline V gives CDR1 PRHDT, CDR2 FYEKMQ (reference sequence). CDR3: CASSWTVNTEAFF. DNA of the CDR3: TGTGCCAGCAGCTGGACAGTGAACACTGAAGCTTTCTTT.

The J gene is TRBJ1-4, the V gene TRBV7-9; TRBD1 matches at 8 bases. Germline V gene data show CDR1 as SEHNR and CDR2 as FQNEAQ (reference sequence). The CDR3 is made up of 17 amino acids. V lost 1 base to trimming and J lost 3 bases; unmatched junction nucleotides: 7. The CDR3 DNA sequence: TGTGCCAGCAGCTTAGGCTCGTCAGGGGGCCCTAATGAAAAACTGTTTTTT. Encoded protein: CASSLGSSGGPNEKLFF.

V usage is TRBV4-2 and J usage is TRBJ1-4; D is perhaps TRBD1 (6 bases). The CDR3 extends over 23 amino acids. The ends were cut back, 0 bases at V and 4 bases at J, with 33 bases in the middle. The V gene's germline CDR1 is LGHNA and CDR2 YNFKEQ. The chain's CDR3 is CASSQEIWAEWVKEDRDNEKLFF. For the CDR3, the DNA is TGTGCCAGCAGCCAAGAGATTTGGGCTGAATGGGTAAAAGAGGACAGAGATAATGAAAAACTGTTTTTT.

This chain links TRBV6-5 with TRBJ1-4; 7 nucleotides agree with TRBD1. CDR3 length equals 13 residues. Germline V gene data show CDR1 as MNHEY and CDR2 as SVGAGI. V was clipped by 4 bases and J by 8 bases; unmatched bases: 4. In nucleotides, the CDR3 is TGTGCCAGCAGTTCCCGGACAGGCGAAAAACTGTTTTTT. Its protein is CASSSRTGEKLFF.

The rearrangement uses TRBV19 and TRBJ2-2; 7 nucleotides match TRBD2. CDR3 size: 15 residues. Trimming took 2 bases from V and 3 from J; bases not matched to a gene: 3. Per germline, CDR1 LNHDA and CDR2 SQIVND (reference sequence). CDR3: CASSIFGGDTGELFF. The CDR3 nucleotides are TGTGCCAGTAGTATATTTGGGGGGGACACCGGGGAGCTGTTTTTT.

The chain joins TRBV6-1 to TRBJ2-7; D may be TRBD1 (5 bases). CDR3 length: 14 amino acids. Germline CDR1 and CDR2: MNHNS and SASEGT. Trimming left V 5 bases short and J 5 bases short, with 16 bases between. CDR3 amino acids: CASSYQGNRDEQYF. The CDR3 bases are TGTGCCAGCAGTTATCAGGGTAATCGGGACGAGCAGTACTTC.

V usage is TRBV15 and J usage is TRBJ2-5; perhaps TRBD2 as D (6 bases). Trimming stripped 3 bases from V and 0 bases from J, with 11 bases between. Germline V gene data show CDR1 as LNHNV and CDR2 as YYDKDF (reference sequence). There are 15 residues in the CDR3. CDR3 in DNA: TGTGCCACCAGCAGGGACGGACTATACCAAGAGACCCAGTACTTC. This encodes CATSRDGLYQETQYF.

The chain recombines TRBV5-1 with TRBJ1-6; 8 nucleotides agree with TRBD1. The V segment lost 5 bases and the J segment 2 bases; nucleotides outside the gene matches: 6. Looked up from germline, CDR1 is SGHRS and CDR2 is YFSETQ. The CDR3 has 16 residues. CDR3 sequence (DNA): TGCGCCAGCAGTCTAGAACAGGGGGCCTATAATTCACCCCTCCACTTT. Protein sequence: CASSLEQGAYNSPLHF. Together with reference TRBV5-1 and TRBJ1-6, the CDR3 gives the full variable domain: KAGVTQTPRYLIKTRGQQVTLSCSPISGHRSVSWYQQTPGQGLQFLFEYFSETQRNKGNFPGRFSGRQFSNSRSEMNVSTLELGDSALYLCASSLEQGAYNSPLHFGNGTRLTVT.

The chain couples TRBV5-5 to TRBJ1-5; D remains ambiguous. The CDR3 contains 13 residues. Germline V gives CDR1 SGHKS, CDR2 YYEKEE (reference sequence). V lost 0 bases and J lost 7, with 8 bases in between. The CDR3 sequence: CASSLAAGQPQHF. Written as DNA, the CDR3 is TGTGCCAGCAGCTTGGCCGCAGGACAGCCCCAGCATTTT.

This sequence joins TRBV19 and TRBJ1-1; D gene unclear. The CDR3 runs to 13 residues. The V end lost 1 base, the J end lost 2 bases, and 5 bases lay between the germline ends. Per the germline V gene, CDR1 is LNHDA and CDR2 is SQIVND (reference sequence). CDR3 DNA sequence: TGTGCCAGTAGTATAGGTCAAAACACTGAAGCTTTCTTT. Its protein is CASSIGQNTEAFF.

The chain combines TRBV7-3 with TRBJ1-1; the D gene is possibly TRBD1 (5 bases). Per germline, CDR1 SGHTA and CDR2 FQGTGA. Trimming stripped 5 bases from V and 5 bases from J, with 12 bases between. CDR3 size: 13 residues. The CDR3 nucleotides are TGTGCCAGCAGCCGGACAACGAGAACTGAAGCTTTCTTT. Translated, it gives CASSRTTRTEAFF.

The gene calls are TRBV18 and TRBJ1-1; TRBD1 agrees at 7 bases. Germline V gives CDR1 KGHSH, CDR2 LQKENI. J lost 4 bases, V lost 3 bases, and 8 bases had no gene match. The CDR3 consists of 15 residues. This chain's CDR3 is CASSPAGGYTTEAFF. The CDR3, as DNA: TGTGCCAGCTCACCGGCAGGGGGGTACACCACTGAAGCTTTCTTT.

This chain connects TRBV7-9 to TRBJ1-2, with D perhaps matching TRBD1 (5 bases). This CDR3 has 15 residues. Germline CDR1 and CDR2: SEHNR and FQNEAQ (reference sequence). The germline V and J ends were trimmed by 3 bases and 5 bases, with 16 bases remaining between them. CDR3 amino acids: CASSLGQSDYYGYTF. The CDR3 nucleotides read TGTGCCAGCAGCTTGGGGCAATCAGATTATTATGGCTACACCTTC.